This T cell receptor beta chain was documented in a study of cytomegalovirus exposure and HLA in healthy donors (dated by TCRdb to 2015 to 2018). For the study in its entirety: An earlier analysis of approximately 550 of the donors reported 276 Gb of sequence data and 117 million unique TCR beta sequences from some 180 million T cells. In addition to the first cohort of 666 subjects, a separate validation cohort of approximately 130 different subjects was used. Roughly 320 gigabases of sequencing data and tens of millions of unique TCR sequences made up an early release that covered fewer than 650 HLA-typed donors. Every repertoire in the discovery cohort had been generated on one and the same sequencing platform. The genetic ancestry cluster associated with self-reported Caucasian donors included over 80% of the roughly 400 genotyped donors. Because of strong linkage in the cohort, four to six DR-DQ haplotypes were treated as single units for association and clustering. To predict cytomegalovirus infection status, the study brought together high-throughput TCR immunosequencing, statistical association of individual TCRs with disease status, and machine learning. In an earlier analysis of 587 of the donors, high-throughput TCR beta sequencing was used to judge whether each TCR beta V gene segment behaved as functional or pseudogenic. Typing coverage varied by locus: 629-630 donors for A, B, C, DRB1 and DQB1; about 520 for DQA1; approximately 610 for DPA1; more than 450 for DPB1. The study profiled the T cell repertoires of about 720 subjects by immunosequencing and related them to cytomegalovirus serostatus. Class I and class II HLA loci were covered by the typing at four-digit resolution. In the later analysis, no new phenotypic data were used to find candidate immune exposures; instead, reliance was placed on TCR beta sequences and their occurrence across donors. The aim of the study was to test whether cataloging public T cell receptors could identify signatures of past pathogen exposure. A later analysis re-examined previously published TCR beta repertoires from just over 650 donors and added high-resolution HLA genotyping to investigate patterns of TCR occurrence. On average, around 240,000 unique TCR beta nucleotide sequences were sequenced per donor among some 420 genotyped donors of the cohort, with roughly 18% of those sequences being non-productive. Donor age, sex, ethnicity and CMV serostatus were compiled alongside the repertoire data. A later genetic analysis took genome-wide SNP genotypes for about three fifths of the 666 donors and used that subset as a discovery cohort. Overall study outcomes, separate from this receptor: A further reported finding was that TCR beta sequences accurately predicted the HLA-A and HLA-B alleles for most subjects in the first cohort. In a later analysis, 15,000 to 20,000 TCR beta sequences were associated with specific HLA alleles at a false discovery rate of 0.05. The only immune exposure information available for the cohort was CMV serostatus. The classifier was reported to diagnose cytomegalovirus status with high specificity and sensitivity in both the original and validation cohorts. Several of the top co-occurrence clusters appeared to be linked to parvovirus B19, influenza, CMV and Epstein-Barr virus, according to a later analysis. A later genetic analysis reported fewer N-insertions in productive TCRs among donors in an Asian-associated ancestry cluster than the roughly 670-donor mean. Only TCR beta chains were sequenced in this cohort, and the absence of alpha or paired-chain data limited detectable features. Strong co-occurrence of HLA alleles, especially DR and DQ, made assigning TCR associations to individual alleles difficult. A later genetic analysis associated a missense DCLRE1C variant with V-gene and J-gene trimming of TCR beta chains, and an independent cohort replicated the association. A few of the identified cytomegalovirus-associated TCR beta chains were confirmed in vitro to be specific for cytomegalovirus antigens. A total of 164 TCR beta chains were listed by the study as associated with cytomegalovirus. Because counts were too low, some 17 rarely observed V segments, including chromosome 9 orphons, were left out of the earlier analysis of a few hundred of the donors. Roughly uniform sequencing depth across donors was assumed in presence/absence analyses, although this assumption may not hold. A later analysis found that most CMV-associated TCR beta chains appeared HLA-restricted, with HLA associations seemingly driven largely by CMV exposure. Because HLA typing was missing for some donors at each locus, association tests included only the typed subset. Correlated functional status among segregating V segments might be attributable to linkage disequilibrium, but an unknown experimental factor could not be ruled out. According to a later analysis, TCR association rates differed among HLA loci, with DRB1 alleles showing the most associated TCRs and HLA-C alleles showing the fewest. Broadly in line with IMGT annotations, most TCR beta V segments showed up in productive rearrangements about 90% or about 30% of the time in an earlier analysis of roughly 590 of the donors. Across donors, most TCR sequences were observed very rarely, whereas some public TCRs were present in many individuals. In a later analysis, HLA-associated TCR beta chains were found to be more clonally expanded and to have lower generation probabilities than equally common non-associated chains. It was suggested by the authors that the approach could potentially be generalized to other disease states and immunological phenotypes. A cluster of highly shared sequence variants was judged likely to be a technical artifact of the sequencing pipeline.

In total, approximately 700 healthy bone marrow donors made up the cohort. At the time of sampling, all cohort members were nominally healthy, though unrecorded immune exposures were likely present. The donor tested CMV seropositive, placing the donor among the 289 seropositive members of the cohort. A peripheral blood sample was collected from each donor, and TCR beta sequencing was performed on peripheral blood mononuclear cells. Genomic DNA extraction from the blood cell samples was performed with the Qiagen DNeasy Blood Extraction Kit. As for this clone: The target of this receptor is not known.

Preparation of the library involved the immunoSEQ multiplex PCR assay. The multiplex PCR relied on a mix of 60 forward primers for TCR Vbeta segments and 13 reverse primers for TCR Jbeta segments. The CDR3 region of rearranged TCR beta genes was amplified from genomic DNA by a multiplex PCR assay. Amplified TCR beta libraries were sequenced as 87-base-pair reads on the Illumina HiSeq System. Regarding the original processing steps: A later analysis tallied around 82 million unique TCR beta chains across the approximately 670 repertoires, and 10 million to 11 million of those chains were shared by two or more donors. To remove PCR and sequencing errors, raw reads were error-corrected and collapsed into unique sequences using a nearest-neighbor algorithm that merged closely related sequences. To assign V, D and J gene segments, CDR3 sequences were aligned to IMGT reference sequences. For a sequence to be retained, a match of at least six nucleotides to both a V gene segment and a J gene segment was required. A rearrangement counted as productive if the CDR3 had no stop codons and remained in frame with V and J, and every other rearrangement counted as non-productive. CDR3 was defined by IMGT convention, running from the second conserved V-encoded cysteine to the conserved J-encoded phenylalanine. In an earlier analysis of more than 550 of the donors, sequences lacking an unambiguous match to a single V gene segment were excluded. An earlier analysis of 500 to 600 of the donors classified V segments as functional when productive rearrangements were above 56.7% and as segregating when the standard deviation between donors was above 5%. A statistical classification framework was built to diagnose cytomegalovirus status from the catalog of TCR beta chain sequences. In a later analysis, TCR nucleotide sequences were compared against IMGT/GENE-DB human TR gene sequences so that V and J genes could be assigned. A later analysis assigned CDR3 sequences and most-parsimonious VDJ recombination scenarios with the TCRdist pipeline. In a later analysis, every TCR beta chain was defined by the combination of its CDR3 amino acid sequence and its V-gene family, and reads without a unique V-gene family were dropped. In a later analysis, nearly 600 highly shared, low-generation-probability nucleotide sequences were removed to address suspected cross-contamination and a sequencing artifact. For each public chain, a later analysis derived a clonal expansion index from normalized ranks of inferred template counts within each repertoire. Generation probabilities in a later analysis came from a VDJ recombination model fitted to out-of-frame rearrangements, and those results were checked against IGoR. Hypergeometric tests were used in a later analysis to score TCR-TCR, TCR-HLA and TCR-CMV co-occurrence, with a repertoire-size bias correction applied to the TCR pairs. In a later analysis, false discovery rates were estimated by permuting HLA or CMV assignments 20 times. In a later analysis, co-occurring TCRs were grouped using DBSCAN, with TCRdist sequence similarity added in when clustering inside HLA-allele-positive subsets. Repertoires with fewer than 30,000 or more than 120,000 public chains, plus five repertoires with anomalous nucleotide sharing, were excluded from co-occurrence clustering. Not all clones reach the TCRdb copy of this immuneACCESS table, which keeps in-frame sequences only. Checked studies attribute under half of the gap to unresolved V genes and leave the rest unexplained. Clone size and the V and J calls come from that table; the DNA yielded D and trimming. The table kept for this sample lists about 88,000 clones. Together, the top ten hold about 6% of the sample.

This sequence was found in a girl aged 10-17 years in good health and CMV-seropositive. The sequenced sample consisted of PBMCs.

The DNA is as follows: TGTGCCAGCTCGGAAGAGACAGGGGGCTCCTATAATTCACCCCTCCACTTT. Its protein is CASSEETGGSYNSPLHF. The chain joins TRBV18 to TRBJ1-6, with 9 junctional bases fitting TRBD1. Via the germline V gene, CDR1 is KGHSH and CDR2 LQKENI. Compared with germline, V lacks 6 bases and J lacks 0 bases; bases without a gene match: 6. The CDR3, cysteine through phenylalanine, is 17 amino acids long. The only DNA kept is the CDR3, 51 bases in frame from the first base.